A single sample is the source of the 13 T cell receptor beta chains below, sequenced in a study of identical twins. TCRdb re-analysed the 5' RACE reads in MiXCR, keeping a single row per CDR3 protein. The sample lists more than 1.5 million distinct CDR3 sequences; less than 40% were seen once. Material for sequencing was cord blood. These receptor sequences come from a newborn girl in good health.

This chain links TRBV27 with TRBJ1-2; the match to TRBD1 covers 7 bases. V shed 7 bases and J 1 base; nucleotides not matched to a gene: 12. The CDR3 runs 16 residues. Germline V gene lookup returns CDR1 MNHEY and CDR2 SMNVEV (reference sequence). For the CDR3, the DNA is TGTGCCAGCAAGCCGACACAGGGGACTTTTAACTATGGCTACACCTTC. Encoded protein: CASKPTQGTFNYGYTF.

The sample holds a few counts of this clonotype. This chain joins TRBV24-1 and TRBJ2-3; D not certain. This CDR3 has 12 residues. Trimming left V 9 bases short and J 3 bases short, with 9 bases between. The germline V gene has CDR1 KGHDR and CDR2 SFDVKD. CDR3 DNA sequence: TGTGCCACCGGGTCACAAACAGATACGCAGTATTTT. Its translation: CATGSQTDTQYF.

This clonotype was counted a few times. The V call is TRBV29-1, the J call TRBJ2-2; 9 bases map to TRBD2. Germline CDR1 is SQVTM and CDR2 is ANQGSEA. Trimming cost V 4 bases and J 8 bases; bases outside gene matches: 5. The CDR3 extends over 13 amino acids. The DNA for the CDR3 is TGCAGCGTTGTGAGAGCGGGAGGTGGGGAGCTGTTTTTT. Translating gives CSVVRAGGGELFF.

This clonotype occurred a few times. The genes are TRBV6-5 and TRBJ2-7, with TRBD2 as a possible D gene (5 bases). The CDR3 runs to 15 residues. Germline V gives CDR1 MNHEY, CDR2 SVGAGI. Trimming pared 2 bases from V and 2 bases from J, leaving 13 bases between. CDR3 in amino acids: CASSYGQRPTYEQYF. The CDR3 bases are TGTGCCAGCAGTTACGGCCAGCGGCCAACCTACGAGCAGTACTTC.

In its sample, this clonotype was seen a few times. V is TRBV29-1 and J is TRBJ2-2; 14 nucleotides line up with TRBD2. Germline-derived CDR1 and CDR2 are SQVTM and ANQGSEA. The CDR3 length is 15 residues. The V segment lost 4 bases and the J segment 9 bases; nucleotides outside the gene matches: 7. The CDR3, as DNA: TGCAGCGTTGCATATGGGACTAGCGGGAGTCGGGAGCTGTTTTTT. Translation gives CSVAYGTSGSRELFF.

This clonotype was seen only a few times. The chain couples TRBV6-1 to TRBJ2-7; D is unresolved. Trimming stripped 6 bases from V and 3 bases from J, with 12 bases between. The CDR3 has 13 amino acids. Per germline, CDR1 MNHNS and CDR2 SASEGT. CDR3 protein: CASSQQGNYEQYF. CDR3 coding DNA: TGTGCCAGCAGCCAACAAGGGAACTACGAGCAGTACTTC.

This clonotype was counted only a few times. The J gene is TRBJ2-7, the V gene TRBV20-1, with D tentatively TRBD1 or TRBD2 (6 bases each). Germline CDR1 DFQATT, CDR2 SNEGSKA (reference sequence). Trimming cost V 4 bases and J 0 bases, with 10 bases left between them. The CDR3 covers 13 residues. CDR3 sequence (DNA): TGCAGTGCTAAGGGGGGATTCTCCTACGAGCAGTACTTC. Translated, it gives CSAKGGFSYEQYF.

The chain couples TRBV9 to TRBJ2-1; TRBD2 might be the D (6 bases). Trimming cost V 10 bases and J 8 bases, with 25 bases left between them. The germline V gene has CDR1 SGDLS and CDR2 YYNGEE. CDR3 length: 15 amino acids. CDR3 in amino acids: CACTAGMGVPHEQFF. CDR3 nucleotides: TGTGCCTGCACCGCGGGAATGGGAGTACCGCATGAGCAGTTCTTC.

The chain combines TRBV20-1 with TRBJ2-7; D could derive from TRBD1 or TRBD2 (6 bases each). Germline V gene sequence: CDR1 DFQATT, CDR2 SNEGSKA (reference sequence). CDR3 length: 12 residues. The V end lost 3 bases, the J end lost 6 bases, and 12 bases lay between the germline ends. CDR3 DNA sequence: TGCAGTGCTAGTAAAGGGGGAGGCGAGCAGTACTTC. Protein sequence: CSASKGGGEQYF.

CDR3: CAISALWQPNEQFF. In nucleotides, the CDR3 is TGTGCCATCAGTGCCTTGTGGCAGCCAAATGAGCAGTTCTTC. The V call is TRBV10-3, the J call TRBJ2-1; no clear D gene. Germline lookup yields CDR1 ENHRY and CDR2 SYGVKD. The CDR3 length is 14 residues. With 4 bases removed from V and 7 bases from J, the gap between germline ends came to 14 bases.

This clonotype has a count of ten or more. The rearrangement uses TRBV25-1 and TRBJ2-7, with D hard to call. The CDR3 spans 12 residues. The V end lost 1 base, the J end lost 3 bases, and 4 bases lay between the germline ends. The V gene's germline CDR1 is MGHDK and CDR2 SYGVNS. The CDR3 DNA is TGTGCCAGCAGTGAATCTGACTACGAGCAGTACTTC. Translating it yields CASSESDYEQYF.

The rearrangement uses TRBV25-1 and TRBJ2-1; unclear D gene. Germline CDR1 is MGHDK and CDR2 is SYGVNS. Trimming took 3 bases from V and 4 from J, leaving 10 bases between them. CDR3 length: 14 amino acids. CDR3 loop: CASSEPGTYNEQFF. The CDR3 DNA sequence: TGTGCCAGCAGTGAGCCAGGAACATACAATGAGCAGTTCTTC.

The V call is TRBV10-3, the J call TRBJ2-4, with 12 positions matching TRBD2. Germline CDR1 is ENHRY and CDR2 is SYGVKD. There are 18 residues in the CDR3. V shed 4 bases, J shed 6 bases, and the junction held 13 bases outside the gene matches. CDR3 sequence: CAISAAPRLAGVGNIQYF. The CDR3 bases are TGTGCCATCAGTGCGGCCCCCCGACTAGCGGGGGTGGGAAACATTCAGTACTTC.